This TCR beta chain was captured by sequencing in a study of shared clonotypes between healthy human individuals (dated by TCRdb to the early 2020s). In the study overall: The cohort included three men and a couple of women between 18 and 49 years of age. For each donor, CD4 naive and CD4 memory were each given three plates, CD8 naive was given two plates, and CD8 memory was given one plate. Blood TCR repertoires of five healthy adults were deeply sequenced to estimate repertoire size and the extent of clonotype sharing between individuals. To increase sequencing depth and limit assay-specific biases, different laboratories used diverse techniques to prepare libraries and sequence TCR repertoires. Per donor, leukapheresis produced somewhere between about 0.94 and 9.5 billion PBMCs.

Including cysteine and phenylalanine, the CDR3 has 15 amino acids. The sequence is cut down to CDR3 DNA, 45 bases in frame from base 1. According to the germline V gene, CDR1 reads SGHDN and CDR2 reads FVKESK. The junction shows trimming of 5 bases on V and 0 bases on J, and the gene matches do not reach 6 bases of it. Results and caveats for the whole study, not just this receptor: Sampling was restricted to blood, and TCR repertoires in tissue are likely to differ from TCR repertoires in blood. Based on pairwise subsampling, the degree of clonotype sharing among donors was expected to be affected by sequencing depth. Incomplete sequencing was indicated by rarefaction of sorted-subset datasets, despite the large sequencing depth. Estimated clonotype richness was generally larger for naive than for memory subsets. Compared with non-shared clonotypes, the clonotypes found in all four sorted-subset donors had higher generation probabilities. Because the study included a small number of donors, the genetic and exposure-history diversity represented was limited. Across a few donors, roughly 5.1% of naive CD4, approximately 3.5% of naive CD8, roughly 2.3% of memory CD4, and about 0.44% of memory CD8 clonotypes were shared.

Using the deep immunoSEQ assay, multiplex PCR amplified TCR CDR3 regions from genomic DNA. Genomic DNA extracted from each cell subset was distributed evenly over all wells of several immunoSEQ 96-well plates, and each plate served as one replicate. For sorted subsets, around 200 ng genomic DNA, equal to some 30,000 T cell genomes, was loaded into each replicate PCR. Purified libraries were measured with a Qubit 3.0 fluorometer, size-checked on a Bioanalyzer 2100, and measured again with the KAPA Library Quantification kit. Every immunoSEQ 96-well plate was sequenced on a dedicated single-read 150-cycle Illumina NextSeq 550 flow cell. The original pipeline was this. Because the immunoSEQ output held only junctional sequences and lacked quality scores, the filtering could not match the filtering applied to full-length reads. To assign V/J genes and CDR3, sequences were annotated against IMGT germline references using PyIR, a Python wrapper for IgBLAST v1.9. Any read was removed if the V/J assignment was weak (E-value above 1e-6), the CDR3 was missing, or the read contained stop codons, out-of-frame junctions, or ambiguous translated residues. V3J clonotypes were defined as sequences sharing the same inferred V gene, J gene, and CDR3 amino acid sequence. To compute the percentage overlap between repertoires, the number of shared unique clonotypes was divided by the size of the smaller repertoire. RTK rarefaction, the Chao1 estimator, and Recon v2.1 estimates of unobserved clonotypes were used to assess repertoire richness. Generation probabilities for all TCRbeta clonotypes obtained by the gDNA method from four donors were computed using OLGA. Here the immuneACCESS table is served through TCRdb, limited to in-frame sequences with V and J called. Missing clones are a known gap in these copies; in checked studies unresolved V genes cover under half, and the rest lacks a known reason. D and trimming were read from the DNA, whereas the V and J calls and clone size are those reported in that table. Recorded for this sample are 600,000 or so clones; approximately 96% of them occurred a single time. Together, the top ten hold about 0.11% of the sample.

CD8 naive samples consisted of CD45RO-negative cells that were positively selected for CCR7, yielding a CD45RA+CCR7+ population without TemRA cells. Donors were healthy HIV-negative adults with no recently reported acute infections or vaccinations. Every donor was a Caucasian adult residing in Nashville, Tennessee, USA. Blood was obtained by leukapheresis, after which PBMCs were separated by Ficoll-Histopaque density gradient centrifugation and cryopreserved in liquid nitrogen vapor phase. Analytical flow cytometry was used to check the purity and quantity of every magnetically sorted T cell population. Genomic DNA was isolated from every sorted fraction and measured by UV absorbance on a Nanodrop 2000c. Concerning this clone: The antigen this receptor binds is unknown. Base-call qualities are not available, and no considerably larger clone is one nucleotide away.

Sequences were obtained from naive CD8+ T cells sorted from blood. According to the study, the label for this sample's cell subset or site signals: CD45RA+CCR7+. This clonotype was sampled from a woman in her thirties in good health. This sequence uses TRBV14 and TRBJ1-1; TRBD1 agrees with 7 junctional bases. The nucleotide sequence is TGTGCCAGCAGCTGGACAGGTACAATGAACACTGAAGCTTTCTTT. This gives the protein CASSWTGTMNTEAFF.